This TCR beta chain originates from a study of shared T cell receptors in the human thymus. This table comes from immunoSEQ multiplex PCR, and its TCRdb copy is limited to in-frame clones, with some not included. The sample contains over 450,000 clones, about 80% of which appear only once. Trimming left V 1 base short and J 4 bases short, with 22 bases between. The CDR3 length is 18 residues. The germline V gene encodes CDR1 SGHDN and CDR2 FVKESK. This same sample was also taken into another study, of human thymus T cells. In that study: Highly overlapping thymic repertoires among unrelated individuals were reported in related research.

This TCR came from a boy younger than two with a congenital heart defect. The chain uses TRBV14 and TRBJ2-5; weak D call: TRBD1 (7 bases). The specimen sequenced was thymocytes. In DNA form, the CDR3 reads TGTGCCAGCAGCCAAGGTGAAAAGACAGGGAAGGGGGGAGAGACCCAGTACTTC. Its protein product is CASSQGEKTGKGGETQYF.